The 25 T cell receptor beta chains below all came from one sample that was sequenced in a study of radiation and T cells in renal cell carcinoma. Measured with immunoSEQ multiplex PCR; TCRdb has only the in-frame clones, and not every one. The sample has about 49,000 clones; 75% to 85% are singletons. Time point of the sample: blood 2 weeks post-SBRT. Treatment meaning: 15 Gy SBRT to primary tumor, nephrectomy 4 weeks later. Sample: blood, taken from a patient whose treatment included radiotherapy and nephrectomy. The receptors here all came from an older woman with renal cell carcinoma.

This clone was picked up a small number of times. The chain couples TRBV6-5 to TRBJ1-6; D remains ambiguous. The ends were cut back, 4 bases at V and 0 bases at J, with 10 bases in the middle. This CDR3 is built from 16 residues. The V gene's germline CDR1 is MNHEY and CDR2 SVGAGI. This CDR3 is CASSSLVGSYNSPLHF. The CDR3 DNA sequence: TGTGCCAGCAGTTCCCTAGTCGGCTCCTATAATTCACCCCTCCACTTT.

The rearrangement links TRBV7-9 to TRBJ2-5; 9 bases fit TRBD1. CDR1 and CDR2 (germline): SEHNR, FQNEAQ (reference sequence). Trimming removed 5 bases from V and 4 bases from J; junction bases left unmatched: 2. This CDR3 is 13 amino acids long. CDR3 protein: CASSRGQGETQYF. The CDR3 nucleotides read TGTGCCAGCAGCCGGGGACAGGGAGAGACCCAGTACTTC.

The V call is TRBV10-1, the J call TRBJ2-1; 10 bases are shared with TRBD2. This CDR3 is built from 16 residues. J lost 5 bases, V lost 6 bases, and 10 bases had no gene match. Germline CDR1 WNHNN, CDR2 SYGVQD (reference sequence). The CDR3: CASRLRTSGLDNEQFF. CDR3 DNA sequence: TGCGCCAGCAGACTCCGGACTAGCGGCTTGGACAATGAGCAGTTCTTC.

CDR3 nucleotides: TGTGCCAGCAGTGCCTTTAACCAAGGTGAGCAGTTCTTC. This encodes CASSAFNQGEQFF. V usage is TRBV2 and J usage is TRBJ2-1; D is unclear. Germline V gene sequence: CDR1 SNHLY, CDR2 FYNNEI. V lost 4 bases and J lost 9, with 13 bases in between. The CDR3 covers 13 residues.

The chain combines TRBV7-2 with TRBJ2-4; D may be TRBD1 (6 bases). The CDR3 is 17 residues long. V was trimmed by 1 base and J by 2 bases, leaving 15 bases between them. Germline-derived CDR1 and CDR2 are SGHTA and FQGNSA. The DNA of the CDR3 is TGTGCCAGCAGCTTAGTAGGGCAGGGGATAACCAAAAACATTCAGTACTTC. This encodes CASSLVGQGITKNIQYF. Complete variable domain (other parts from reference TRBV7-2 and TRBJ2-4): GAGVSQSPSNKVTEKGKDVELRCDPISGHTALYWYRQSLGQGLEFLIYFQGNSAPDKSGLPSDRFSAERTGGSVSTLTIQRTQQEDSAVYLCASSLVGQGITKNIQYFGAGTRLSVL.

The rearrangement uses TRBV7-9 and TRBJ1-2; tentatively, D is TRBD1 (6 bases). The ends were cut back, 5 bases at V and 4 bases at J, with 23 bases in the middle. The CDR3 has 17 amino acids. Germline V gene data show CDR1 as SEHNR and CDR2 as FQNEAQ (reference sequence). CDR3 DNA: TGTGCCAGCAGCCACGAACCTCGACAGGCCGACACCTATGGCTACACCTTC. Translating it yields CASSHEPRQADTYGYTF.

The table lists this clone with a count of one. The chain joins TRBV19 to TRBJ1-5; D remains unclear. There are 14 residues in the CDR3. V gave up 4 bases and J gave up 4 bases, with 11 bases separating them. Germline V lookup: CDR1 LNHDA, CDR2 SQIVND (reference sequence). The CDR3 DNA follows: TGTGCCAGTAGTAAGGCGGCAGTTAATCAGCCCCAGCATTTT. Translated, it gives CASSKAAVNQPQHF.

The chain uses TRBV10-3 and TRBJ1-5; 11 positions match TRBD1. CDR1 is ENHRY, CDR2 SYGVKD, per germline. The length of the CDR3 is 15 residues. Unmatched junction bases numbered 1, after V lost 3 bases and J lost 3 bases. The CDR3 is CAISDGQGANQPQHF. The CDR3 DNA is TGTGCCATCAGTGACGGACAGGGGGCCAATCAGCCCCAGCATTTT.

The V gene is TRBV9, the J gene TRBJ2-3; D gene unclear. The V and J ends lost 2 bases and 3 bases respectively, with 7 bases between them. The CDR3 totals 13 residues. Germline values: CDR1 SGDLS, CDR2 YYNGEE. The CDR3 reads CASSVLNTDTQYF. CDR3 nucleotides: TGTGCCAGCAGCGTCCTTAATACAGATACGCAGTATTTT.

The rearrangement uses TRBV11-2 and TRBJ2-7; 12 bases are shared with TRBD2. V trimming: 4 bases; J trimming: 2 bases; junction bases outside the gene matches: 12. Germline V gene data show CDR1 as SGHAT and CDR2 as FQNNGV. CDR3 length: 18 amino acids. The CDR3 sequence is CASSSPARLAGATYEQYF. The CDR3 DNA reads TGTGCCAGCAGCTCTCCCGCACGACTAGCGGGAGCCACCTACGAGCAGTACTTC. The variable domain in full, with the rest retrieved from reference TRBV11-2 and TRBJ2-7, is EAGVAQSPRYKIIEKRQSVAFWCNPISGHATLYWYQQILGQGPKLLIQFQNNGVVDDSQLPKDRFSAERLKGVDSTLKIQPAKLEDSAVYLCASSSPARLAGATYEQYFGPGTRLTVT.

The V and J genes are TRBV10-2 and TRBJ2-2; unclear D gene. This CDR3 spans 11 amino acids. V was trimmed by 4 bases and J by 6 bases, leaving 3 bases between them. Germline-derived CDR1 and CDR2 are WSHSY and SAAADI. In DNA, the CDR3 is TGCGCCAGCAGTGCCTCCGGGGAGCTGTTTTTT. Translated, it gives CASSASGELFF.

This clone was counted once. The J gene is TRBJ2-7, the V gene TRBV2; D may be TRBD1 or TRBD2 (5 bases each). CDR3 length: 14 amino acids. The V end lost 6 bases, the J end lost 3 bases, and 15 bases lay between the germline ends. Germline-derived CDR1 and CDR2 are SNHLY and FYNNEI. The CDR3 nucleotides are TGTGCCAGCAGGACCGGGACGGGTCTCTACGAGCAGTACTTC. Its protein is CASRTGTGLYEQYF.

The V call is TRBV10-1, the J call TRBJ1-6, with D perhaps TRBD1 (6 bases). This CDR3 region has 13 residues. Trimming cost V 5 bases and J 6 bases, with 8 bases left between them. Germline V gene lookup returns CDR1 WNHNN and CDR2 SYGVQD (reference sequence). The DNA for the CDR3 is TGCGCCAGCAGTCGGACAGTTAATTCACCCCTCCACTTT. Amino acids: CASSRTVNSPLHF.

The table lists this clone with a count of one. J is TRBJ2-2 and V is TRBV7-2; a possible D gene is TRBD1 (6 bases). Looked up from germline, CDR1 is SGHTA and CDR2 is FQGNSA. The CDR3 loop spans 14 amino acids. The ends were cut back, 4 bases at V and 6 bases at J, with 12 bases in the middle. CDR3 in amino acids: CASSWQGLSGELFF. The CDR3 coding sequence is TGTGCCAGCAGCTGGCAGGGGTTGTCCGGGGAGCTGTTTTTT.

This clone appeared a single time. J is TRBJ1-1 and V is TRBV19; D is uncertain. The CDR3 spans 13 residues. Germline values: CDR1 LNHDA, CDR2 SQIVND (reference sequence). Trimming took off 6 bases at V and 1 base at J, with 9 bases between the two ends. The DNA of the CDR3 is TGTGCCAGTAGCCGGCAGGAGAACACTGAAGCTTTCTTT. Protein: CASSRQENTEAFF. The variable domain in full, completed from reference TRBV19 and TRBJ1-1, reads DGGITQSPKYLFRKEGQNVTLSCEQNLNHDAMYWYRQDPGQGLRLIYYSQIVNDFQKGDIAEGYSVSREKKESFPLTVTSAQKNPTAFYLCASSRQENTEAFFGQGTRLTVV.

This clone showed up just once. An end of the junction differs from the germline gene, which may be a read error. This rearrangement joins TRBV9 to TRBJ1-1, with D possibly being TRBD1 (5 bases). The CDR3 is made up of 16 amino acids. From germline, CDR1 is SGDLS and CDR2 YYNGEE. This CDR3 is CASSPRGGDRPEILNF. CDR3 sequence (DNA): TGTGCCAGCAGCCCGCGGGGTGGGGACCGACCGGAAATATTAAACTTT.

The gene calls are TRBV2 and TRBJ2-7, with TRBD1 matching 9 bases. Trimming at V came to 1 base and at J to 6 bases, leaving 7 bases not matched to a gene. Looked up from germline, CDR1 is SNHLY and CDR2 is FYNNEI. CDR3 length: 15 amino acids. The CDR3 DNA reads TGTGCCAGCAGTGAAGACAGGGGGCGCTTCTTCGAGCAGTACTTC. This translates into CASSEDRGRFFEQYF. The whole variable domain, filled in from reference TRBV2 and TRBJ2-7, reads EPEVTQTPSHQVTQMGQEVILRCVPISNHLYFYWYRQILGQKVEFLVSFYNNEISEKSEIFDDQFSVERPDGSNFTLKIRSTKLEDSAMYFCASSEDRGRFFEQYFGPGTRLTVT.

The chain joins TRBV11-1 to TRBJ2-7, with D hard to call. Between the trimmed V and J ends, which lost 5 bases and 1 base, there was a span of 6 bases. Germline assignment: CDR1 SGHAT and CDR2 FQDESV (reference sequence). The length of the CDR3 is 12 residues. The CDR3: CASSVQSYEQYF. CDR3 DNA sequence: TGTGCCAGCAGCGTTCAGTCCTACGAGCAGTACTTC.

The chain recombines TRBV11-2 with TRBJ2-7; D is undetermined. CDR1 and CDR2 from the germline V gene are SGHAT and FQNNGV. This CDR3 comprises 14 residues. V lost 1 base, J lost 1 base, and 8 bases lay in between. This CDR3 is CASSLGPGSYEQYF. The CDR3 DNA reads as TGTGCCAGCAGCTTAGGGCCGGGTTCCTACGAGCAGTACTTC.

CDR3 residues: CAARDGGLSNYGYTF. The CDR3 DNA reads as TGTGCCGCTAGGGACGGTGGACTTTCAAACTATGGCTACACCTTC. The chain recombines TRBV6-1 with TRBJ1-2; D perhaps matches TRBD1 (5 bases). Germline V gives CDR1 MNHNS, CDR2 SASEGT. V lost 11 bases and J lost 2, with 21 bases in between. This CDR3 is 15 amino acids long.

This clone is a singleton in its sample. The J gene is TRBJ2-3, the V gene TRBV6-6; D perhaps matches TRBD1 (6 bases). The V and J ends lost 6 bases and 2 bases respectively, with 18 bases between them. The CDR3 extends over 16 amino acids. In germline, CDR1 is MNHNY, CDR2 SVGAGI (reference sequence). The CDR3 spells CASRRAGTRDTDTQYF. Here the CDR3 DNA reads TGTGCCAGCAGAAGAGCCGGGACAAGGGACACAGATACGCAGTATTTT.

V and J are TRBV6-5 and TRBJ1-1; D gene unclear. Germline CDR1 is MNHEY and CDR2 is SVGAGI. V lost 0 bases, J lost 2 bases, and 10 bases lay in between. There are 15 residues in the CDR3. Written as DNA, the CDR3 is TGTGCCAGCAGTTACTCGTTCGGATCTAACACTGAAGCTTTCTTT. It is translated as CASSYSFGSNTEAFF.

The chain combines TRBV5-6 with TRBJ2-5; 13 nucleotides agree with TRBD2. V dropped 5 bases and J dropped 0; count of bases not matched to a gene: 7. The CDR3 extends over 17 amino acids. Germline-derived CDR1 and CDR2 are SGHDT and YYEEEE. This CDR3 is CASRKGTSGIYQETQYF. Here the CDR3 DNA reads TGTGCCAGCAGAAAGGGGACTAGCGGGATTTACCAAGAGACCCAGTACTTC.

The gene calls are TRBV2 and TRBJ1-5; 8 bases align to TRBD1. Trimming took 5 bases from V and 7 from J; bases not matched to a gene: 7. Per the germline V gene, CDR1 is SNHLY and CDR2 is FYNNEI. The CDR3 spans 14 residues. The CDR3, as DNA: TGTGCCAGCAGTTCGGACAGGGCGAGGCAGCCCCAGCATTTT. Translating gives CASSSDRARQPQHF.

This chain uses TRBV7-9 with TRBJ2-2, with D hard to call. V was trimmed by 1 base and J by 4 bases, leaving 10 bases between them. The CDR3 has 15 amino acids. CDR1 is SEHNR, CDR2 FQNEAQ, per germline (reference sequence). Here the CDR3 DNA reads TGTGCCAGCAGCTTAGGCAAGGAGATCACCGGGGAGCTGTTTTTT. Its protein is CASSLGKEITGELFF.